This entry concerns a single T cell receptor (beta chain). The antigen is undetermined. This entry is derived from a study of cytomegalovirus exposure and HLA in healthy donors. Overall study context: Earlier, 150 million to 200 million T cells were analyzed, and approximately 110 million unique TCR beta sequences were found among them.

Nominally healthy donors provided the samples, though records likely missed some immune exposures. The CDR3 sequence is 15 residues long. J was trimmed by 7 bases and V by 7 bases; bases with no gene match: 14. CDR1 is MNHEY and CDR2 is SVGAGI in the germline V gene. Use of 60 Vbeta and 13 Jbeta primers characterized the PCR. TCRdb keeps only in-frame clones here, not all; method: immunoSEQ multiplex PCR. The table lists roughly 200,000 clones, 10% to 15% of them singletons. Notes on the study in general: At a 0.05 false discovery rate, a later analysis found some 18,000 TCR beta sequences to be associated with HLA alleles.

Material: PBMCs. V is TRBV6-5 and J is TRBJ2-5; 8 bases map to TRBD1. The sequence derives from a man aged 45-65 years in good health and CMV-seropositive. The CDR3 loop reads CASKRGQGAYGTQYF. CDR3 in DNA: TGTGCCAGCAAGAGGGGCCAGGGGGCCTACGGGACCCAGTACTTC.